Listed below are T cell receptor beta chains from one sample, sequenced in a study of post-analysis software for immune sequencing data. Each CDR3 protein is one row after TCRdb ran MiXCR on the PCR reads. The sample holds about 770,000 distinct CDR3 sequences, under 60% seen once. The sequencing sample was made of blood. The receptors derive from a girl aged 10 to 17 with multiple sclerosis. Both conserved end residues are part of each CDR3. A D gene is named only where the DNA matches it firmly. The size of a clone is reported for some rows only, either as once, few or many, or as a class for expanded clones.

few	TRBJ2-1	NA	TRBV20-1	TGCAGTGCTAACTACCCGAAACACTACAATGAGCAGTTCTTC	CSANYPKHYNEQFF
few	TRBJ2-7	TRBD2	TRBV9	TGTGCCAGCAGCCCCCCGAGCGGGAGGGGTTTTAGGGACGAGCAGTACTTC	CASSPPSGRGFRDEQYF
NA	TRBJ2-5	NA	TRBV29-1	TGCAGCTTTTACTCAGGGACTGGCGGAGAGACCCAGTACTTC	CSFYSGTGGETQYF
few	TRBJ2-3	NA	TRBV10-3	TGTGCCCCATCAGGGGGGGGCGGTTCGAATGATACGCAGTATTTT	CAPSGGGGSNDTQYF
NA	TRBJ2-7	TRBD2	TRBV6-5	TGTGCCAGCGGGCTAGCGGGAGGGAATGAGCAGTACTTC	CASGLAGGNEQYF
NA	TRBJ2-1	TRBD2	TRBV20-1	TGCAGTGCTAGGGAAACTAGCGGGACCTCCTACAATGAGCAGTTCTTC	CSARETSGTSYNEQFF
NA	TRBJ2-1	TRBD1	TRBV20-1	TGCAGTGCTAGAGTTCCCGGGACAGGGATACAAAATGAGCAGTTCTTC	CSARVPGTGIQNEQFF
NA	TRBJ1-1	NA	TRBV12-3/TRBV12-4	TGTGCCAGCAGCACACCCTCCGGTGAAGCTTTCTTT	CASSTPSGEAFF
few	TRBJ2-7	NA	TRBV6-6	TGTGCCAGCACCGATTCCGGACTACGAAACTACGAGCAGTACTTC	CASTDSGLRNYEQYF
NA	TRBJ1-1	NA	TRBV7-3	TGTGCCAGCAGCTCGGAACAGGCCACTGAAGCTTTCTTT	CASSSEQATEAFF
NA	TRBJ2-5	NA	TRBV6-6	TGTGCCAGCACCCTCCAAGAGACCCTGTACTTC	CASTLQETLYF
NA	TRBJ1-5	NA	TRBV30	TGTGCCTGGAGTGTAGCGCAGGGTCAGCCCCAGCATTTT	CAWSVAQGQPQHF
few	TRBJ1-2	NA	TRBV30	TGTGCCTGGACTGAGGGTCTATGGGGCTACACCTTC	CAWTEGLWGYTF
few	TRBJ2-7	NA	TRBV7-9	TGTGCCAGCAGCCACCGATTAAGCTCCTACGAGCAGTACTTC	CASSHRLSSYEQYF
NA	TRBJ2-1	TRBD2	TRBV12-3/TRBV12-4	TGTGCCCGCAGTCTCCGACTAGCGGGAGGGCCCGGTGAGCAGTTCTTC	CARSLRLAGGPGEQFF
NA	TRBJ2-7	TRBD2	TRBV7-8	TGTGCCAGCAGCTTAACTCCGGCGGGAGGGCTTGGCGTCCACGAGCAGTACTTC	CASSLTPAGGLGVHEQYF
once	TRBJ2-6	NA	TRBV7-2	TGTGCCAGCAGCTTAGTAAGGGGGTCTGGGGCCAACGTCCTGACTTTC	CASSLVRGSGANVLTF
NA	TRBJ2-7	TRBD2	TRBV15	TGTGCCACCAGCTCCGGGACTAGCGACCACCAACCCTCCTACGAGCAGTACTTC	CATSSGTSDHQPSYEQYF
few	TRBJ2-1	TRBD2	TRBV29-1	TGCAGCGTTCTCGCCCGGACTAGCAATGAGCAGTTCTTC	CSVLARTSNEQFF
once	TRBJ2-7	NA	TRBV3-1	TGTGCCAGCAGCCAAAGTCACGGCCACTACGAGCAGTACTTC	CASSQSHGHYEQYF
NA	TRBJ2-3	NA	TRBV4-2	TGTGCCAGCAGCCAAGTTGGGACTGGCGGACAGCCGACAGATACGCAGTATTTT	CASSQVGTGGQPTDTQYF
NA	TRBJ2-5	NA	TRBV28	TGTGCCAGCAGTTCCCTCGGAGCTGGGGGGACCCAGTACTTC	CASSSLGAGGTQYF
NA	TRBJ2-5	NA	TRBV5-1	TGCGCCAGCAGCTTGGATAGGGGGGGAGGAGAGACCCAGTACTTC	CASSLDRGGGETQYF
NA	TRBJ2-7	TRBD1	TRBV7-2	TGTGCCAGCAGCTTAATCGGGACAGCCGCCGAGCAGTACTTC	CASSLIGTAAEQYF
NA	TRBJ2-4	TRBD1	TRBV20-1	TGCAGTGCCACGGGGGACAGGGGAGGAAACATTCAGTACTTC	CSATGDRGGNIQYF
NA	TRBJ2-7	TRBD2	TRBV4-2	TGTGCCAGCAGCCACGGACTAGCGGGAGATACCCTTGGGTACGAGCAGTACTTC	CASSHGLAGDTLGYEQYF
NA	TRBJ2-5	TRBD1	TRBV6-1	TGTGCCAGCAGTGTCCTTGACAGGGGCGTGTATTCCCAAGAGACCCAGTACTTC	CASSVLDRGVYSQETQYF
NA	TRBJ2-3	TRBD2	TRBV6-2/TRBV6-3	TGTGCCAGCGGCCGGACTAGCCCAGATACGCAGTATTTT	CASGRTSPDTQYF
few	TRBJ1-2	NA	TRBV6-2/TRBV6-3	TGTGCCAGCAGTTCCTATGGCGGCTACACCTTC	CASSSYGGYTF
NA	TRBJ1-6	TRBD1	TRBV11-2	TGTGCCAGCAGCCGACAGGGGGATAATTTACCCCTCCACTTT	CASSRQGDNLPLHF
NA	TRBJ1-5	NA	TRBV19	TGTGCCAGTATGTCAGGGCTTTACAATCAGCCCCAGCATTTT	CASMSGLYNQPQHF
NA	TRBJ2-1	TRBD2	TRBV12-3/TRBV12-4	TGTGCCAGCAGGACTAGCGGGAGGGCCGACAATGAGCAGTTCTTC	CASRTSGRADNEQFF
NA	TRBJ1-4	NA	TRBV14	TGTGCCAGCAGCAACCTGGGCGAAAAACTGTTTTTT	CASSNLGEKLFF
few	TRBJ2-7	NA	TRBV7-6	TGTGCCAGCAGCTTAACTTCCCGGGCCTACGAGCAGTACTTC	CASSLTSRAYEQYF
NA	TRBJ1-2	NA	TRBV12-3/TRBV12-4	TGTGCCAGCAGTTTCGCCAGCAACTATGGCTACACCTTC	CASSFASNYGYTF
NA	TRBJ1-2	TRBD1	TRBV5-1	TGCGCCAGCAGCTTGGATCGGACAGGGGGCAAAGGCTACACCTTC	CASSLDRTGGKGYTF
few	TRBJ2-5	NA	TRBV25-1	TGTGCCAGCAGTGAAAGGGGGGGCGCGGAGGAGACCCAGTACTTC	CASSERGGAEETQYF
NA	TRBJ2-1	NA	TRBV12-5	TGTGCTAGTGGTTTTGGCTTACAGGGAGACTCCTACAATGAGCAGTTCTTC	CASGFGLQGDSYNEQFF
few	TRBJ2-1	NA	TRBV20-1	TGCAGTGCTAGGCCCTTAGGAGGGTGGAATGAGCAGTTCTTC	CSARPLGGWNEQFF
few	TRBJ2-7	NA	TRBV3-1	TGTGCCAGCAGCCAAGGGGTGCAGCCCTCCTACGAGCAGTACTTC	CASSQGVQPSYEQYF
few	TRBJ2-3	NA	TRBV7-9	TGTGCCAGCAGCTTTACTAGTCGAGATACGCAGTATTTT	CASSFTSRDTQYF
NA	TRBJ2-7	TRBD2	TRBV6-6	TGTGCCAGCAGTTACTGGGGGGGGGGCGAGCAGTACTTC	CASSYWGGGEQYF
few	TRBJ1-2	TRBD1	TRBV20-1	TGCAGTGCTAGAGATCTCGACAGGGGGCCAGCTCTTAATGGCTACACCTTC	CSARDLDRGPALNGYTF
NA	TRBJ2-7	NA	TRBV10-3	TGTGCCATCAGTGAGGAGAGCACCTACGAGCAGTACTTC	CAISEESTYEQYF
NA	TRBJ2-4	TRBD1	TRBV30	TGTGCCTGGAGTGCAGGGGGAAGTATTCAGTACTTC	CAWSAGGSIQYF
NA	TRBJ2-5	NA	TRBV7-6	TGTGCCAGCAGCACCCCCCGGGGATCGGTTGGAGAGACCCAGTACTTC	CASSTPRGSVGETQYF
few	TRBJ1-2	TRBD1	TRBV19	TGTGCCAGTAGTATCACAGGGGGCGCTTCAATGGATGGCTACACCTTC	CASSITGGASMDGYTF
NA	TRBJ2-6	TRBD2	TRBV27	TGTGCCAGCAGTTTATCAACGGGAGGCTCTGGGGCCAACGTCCTGACTTTC	CASSLSTGGSGANVLTF
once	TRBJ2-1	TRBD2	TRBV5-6	TGTGCCAGCAGCCCAAGACTAGCGGGAGGGAGTGAAGGGCAGTTCTTC	CASSPRLAGGSEGQFF